This T cell receptor beta chain was recovered during a study of shared clonotypes between healthy human individuals. Produced via immunoSEQ multiplex PCR; TCRdb's table is partial and in-frame only. The table has over a million clones, around 97% seen once. The V gene end was trimmed by 3 bases and the J gene end by 12 bases; junction bases not matched to a gene: 18. This CDR3 spans 17 amino acids. The germline V gene has CDR1 LNHDA and CDR2 SQIVND (reference sequence). Sequences were obtained from naive CD4+ T cells sorted from blood. Specified subset: CD45RA+ positively selected. V gene TRBV19 combines with J gene TRBJ2-1; 9 positions agree with TRBD2. This clonotype originated in a young man in good health. The CDR3 is CASSISGSGAGGPGQFF. CDR3 nucleotides: TGTGCCAGTAGTATTTCGGGTTCGGGTGCGGGAGGGCCCGGGCAGTTCTTC.